The T cell receptor beta chain under discussion was sequenced for a study of regulatory T cells in long-lasting Graves disease listed by TCRdb under 2021. Turning to the overall study: Newly diagnosed Graves' disease patients had taken antithyroid drugs for less than 3 months. Patients with persistent Graves' disease were compared with patients with newly diagnosed Graves' disease using TCR sequencing and RNA sequencing of peripheral blood. The study took place in China and was registered as a clinical trial. A total of roughly 35 samples underwent TCR sequencing: about 13 from persistent and about 20 from newly diagnosed Graves' disease patients. Study-wide conclusions, independent of this receptor: The authors acknowledged the small sample size as a limitation that may reduce accuracy. Persistent patients shared more public clonotypes among themselves (around 2,800) than newly diagnosed patients did (more than 950). Persistent disease showed preferential use of TRBV28, TRBJ1-2 and TRBJ2-5, whereas newly diagnosed disease favored TRBV20-1 and TRBJ2-1. Sequencing and analysis were limited to the TCR beta chain. Lower TCR Shannon entropy and fewer highly expanded clones were observed in persistent Graves' disease patients than in newly diagnosed patients, which suggested clonal expansion. Only peripheral blood was studied, because thyroid tissue, the primary lesion, was inaccessible.

A word on this clonotype: Its antigen has not been determined. Base quality data are lacking; no much larger clone is found one base away.

According to the study, the label for this sample's time point signals: newly diagnosed GD, antithyroid drugs for less than 3 months. For both TCR sequencing and RNA sequencing, RNA was extracted from PBMCs using TRIzol. The diagnosis of Graves' disease was made according to American Thyroid Association guidelines. Patients for the study were recruited at an endocrinology department in Xi'an, China. From each patient, roughly 9 milliliters of peripheral blood was collected into an EDTA anticoagulant tube. PBMCs were isolated by Ficoll Paque Plus density gradient separation without further T cell sorting. An Agilent 2100 Bioanalyzer and agarose gel were used to check RNA quality, and a NanoDrop 2000 was used to measure RNA concentration. Libraries were constructed by multiplex PCR. For sequencing, an Illumina HiSeq 4000 was employed. TCR beta libraries were built with iRepertoire HTBI primers and Arm-PCR amplification of CDR3 regions. Gel purification was performed on PCR products prior to sequencing. In the source study's methods: Across samples, some 62 TRBV and 12 to 15 TRBJ segments were identified and used for gene usage analysis of CDR3 amino acid clonotypes. COPE and FqMerger were used to merge filtered high-quality paired reads into contigs. BLAST was used to align contigs to IMGT TRBV, TRBD and TRBJ reference genes, with CDR3 defined following IMGT. Clonotypes above 0.1% frequency were classified as highly expanded clones. Shannon entropy was used to measure repertoire diversity, and the Gini coefficient was used to measure V-J evenness. A clonotype was considered public if more than one individual shared it. The raw public data were reprocessed by TCRdb itself: fastp quality trimming at Q25, MiXCR clonotype calling, in-frame beta chains only. Records with the same CDR3 protein are collapsed into one entry carrying the most frequent genes and DNA. These V and J calls are TCRdb output, not the study's own analysis. Here the sample has hundreds of thousands of distinct CDR3 sequences; 13% occur a single time. The ten largest clonotypes hold roughly 10% of the sample.

Measured from the cysteine to the phenylalanine, the CDR3 is 14 residues long. Only the CDR3 DNA is retained, 42 bases long and in frame from the first base. Trimmed from V: 0 bases; trimmed from J: 2 bases; junction bases lacking a gene match: 1. For CDR1 and CDR2, the germline V gene (reference sequence) lists DFQATT and SNEGSKA. These sequences were also reported in another study, on T cells in Graves' hyperthyroidism and ophthalmopathy. Reported in the second study: A patient counted as having stable Graves' hyperthyroidism if no progression to ophthalmopathy occurred over 18 months of follow-up. Hyperthyroidism patients were newly diagnosed, with disease duration under 2 months, and aged 18 to 65 years. Exclusion was applied to patients with uncontrolled infections, other autoimmune diseases, pregnancy or lactation. Clinical symptoms, serum thyroxine and TRAb, thyroid ultrasound, and orbital computed tomography formed the basis for the diagnoses. A first-round RT-PCR of the TCR CDR3 used the HTBI primer set with the Qiagen OneStep RT-PCR kit. Most expanded thyroid clonotypes (frequency above 0.001) were also found in blood, which suggests that blood repertoires may mirror thyroid immune responses. In cross-validation, a model built on a 13 V-J signature told ophthalmopathy apart from stable hyperthyroidism with less than 90% sensitivity and roughly 82% specificity, and in testing the same model reached 80%/75%. In validation, the model predicted progression to ophthalmopathy with roughly 70% sensitivity and less than 75% specificity, a median of 6.5 months before onset. A discovery cohort of approximately 100 patients, 43 with Graves' ophthalmopathy and approximately 55 with stable Graves' hyperthyroidism, was used to find distinguishing TCR V-J signatures. Whether ophthalmopathy could be predicted prospectively was tested in an independent validation cohort made up of under 20 hyperthyroidism patients plus 17 patients who later progressed to ophthalmopathy. The 100 discovery patients were randomly split 7:3 into training and test sets. Thyroid tissue and blood T-cell repertoires from several Graves' hyperthyroidism patients were also compared in the study. After sampling, hyperthyroidism patients received methimazole starting at 30 mg daily, and ophthalmopathy patients received high-dose intravenous methylprednisolone. Libraries were constructed in a second round of multiplex PCR, after which size selection and purification were performed. Paired-end sequencing of the libraries was performed with 100 bp reads on an Illumina HiSeq2000. SOAPnuke was used to process the raw data, throwing out any read that contained adapters or uncalled bases, had a mean Phred below 15, or lacked an exact constant-primer or identifier match. COPE v1.2.5 was used to merge high-quality paired reads, and clonotypes were defined as unique nucleotide sequences. MiTCR v1.1 was used to align the clonotypes against IMGT TRBV, TRBD and TRBJ reference segments. The analysis was restricted to V-J combinations with a frequency above 0.0001, which together covered around 99% of the repertoires. The TCS score was defined as the ratio of F50 (clonal expansion) to E x V (chaos), calculated using BLOSUM62-based TCRdist between CDR3 peptides within each V-J. Welch's t-statistics and random forest reduced fewer than 600 V-J features to some 14, which were used in a naive Bayes classifier (R e1071). No statistical method was used to fix the sample size in advance, and group allocation was not hidden from the investigators. The paper describes TCR Vbeta CDR3 sequencing of 135 peripheral blood samples, made up of 43 ophthalmopathy patients, roughly 75 hyperthyroidism patients and roughly 17 progressor patients.

The specimen was peripheral blood mononuclear cells (PBMCs), collected at new diagnosis, from a patient treated with antithyroid drugs. The sequence links TRBV20-1 to TRBJ2-7, with TRBD2 matching 10 junction bases. This sequence was found in a man aged 25-45 years with Graves disease. Donor details come from another sample of the same person, matched by shared clones. The nucleotide sequence is given as TGCAGTGCTAGAGAACTAGCGGGGACCTACGAGCAGTACTTC. Its protein is CSARELAGTYEQYF.